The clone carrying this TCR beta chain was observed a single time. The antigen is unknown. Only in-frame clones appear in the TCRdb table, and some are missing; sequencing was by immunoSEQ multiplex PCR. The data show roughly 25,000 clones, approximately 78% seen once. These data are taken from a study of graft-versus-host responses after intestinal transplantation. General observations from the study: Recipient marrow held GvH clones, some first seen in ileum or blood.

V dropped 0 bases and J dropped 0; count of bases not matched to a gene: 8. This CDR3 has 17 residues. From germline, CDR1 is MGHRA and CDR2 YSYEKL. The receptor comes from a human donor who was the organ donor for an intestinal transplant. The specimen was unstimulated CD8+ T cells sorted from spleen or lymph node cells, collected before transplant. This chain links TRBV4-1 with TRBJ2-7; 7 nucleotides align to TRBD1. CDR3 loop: CASSQDDPRDSSYEQYF. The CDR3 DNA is TGCGCCAGCAGCCAAGATGACCCCCGGGACAGCTCCTACGAGCAGTACTTC.